This TCR beta chain was captured by sequencing in a study of immune cell composition in non-small cell lung cancer. CDR1 and CDR2 (germline): SGHDT, YYEEEE. The ends lost 2 bases at V and 2 bases at J; junction bases unmatched: 1. The CDR3 totals 14 residues. Profiling relied on immunoSEQ multiplex PCR, and the TCRdb table lists in-frame clones only, not all of them. In the table there are about 2,400 clones, 70% to 80% of which are singletons. The sequenced sample was lung tumor tissue. The clonotype was recovered from a human donor with non-small cell lung cancer. The V and J genes are TRBV5-6 and TRBJ1-2; TRBD1 agrees at 9 bases. CDR3: CASSLGTGNYGYTF. The CDR3 region has the DNA TGTGCCAGCAGCTTAGGGACAGGGAACTATGGCTACACCTTC. Complete variable domain (other parts from reference TRBV5-6 and TRBJ1-2): DAGVTQSPTHLIKTRGQQVTLRCSPKSGHDTVSWYQQALGQGPQFIFQYYEEEERQRGNFPDRFSGHQFPNYSSELNVNALLLGDSALYLCASSLGTGNYGYTFGSGTRLTVV.